These T cell receptor beta chains were read from a single sample in a study of cytomegalovirus exposure and HLA in healthy donors. Assay used: immunoSEQ multiplex PCR; TCRdb lists only in-frame clones, some missing. Of 100,000 or so clones detected, roughly 69% appear once; the ten largest clones hold about 2%. Material for sequencing was PBMCs. The receptors stem from a human donor in good health. Both conserved end residues are part of each CDR3. A D gene is named only where the DNA matches it firmly. Not every row has a clone size; where given, it reads once, few, many or a size class.

j_call: TRBJ2-5
v_call: TRBV28
d_call: NA
clone_size: NA
cdr3_aa: CASGRRLVGGETQYF
cdr3_nt: TGTGCCAGCGGAAGAAGACTAGTTGGGGGAGAGACCCAGTACTTC

j_call: TRBJ2-3
v_call: TRBV4-2
d_call: TRBD2
clone_size: once
cdr3_aa: CASSQGTLAAYTDTQYF
cdr3_nt: TGTGCCAGCAGCCAAGGTACACTAGCGGCTTACACAGATACGCAGTATTTT

j_call: TRBJ2-1
v_call: TRBV5-1
d_call: NA
clone_size: NA
cdr3_aa: CASSVGKGGYNEQFF
cdr3_nt: TGCGCCAGCAGTGTTGGTAAGGGCGGGTACAATGAGCAGTTCTTC

j_call: TRBJ1-5
v_call: TRBV6-6
d_call: NA
clone_size: NA
cdr3_aa: CASRKQEYSNQPQHF
cdr3_nt: TGTGCCAGCAGGAAACAGGAGTATAGCAATCAGCCCCAGCATTTT

j_call: TRBJ1-2
v_call: TRBV28
d_call: NA
clone_size: NA
cdr3_aa: CASSLETGPLGYTF
cdr3_nt: TGTGCCAGCAGTTTAGAAACAGGACCTTTAGGCTACACCTTC

j_call: TRBJ1-2
v_call: TRBV10-2
d_call: NA
clone_size: NA
cdr3_aa: CASSDTVPADYGYTF
cdr3_nt: TGCGCCAGCAGTGACACGGTGCCCGCCGACTATGGCTACACCTTC

j_call: TRBJ2-3
v_call: TRBV4-3
d_call: NA
clone_size: once
cdr3_aa: CASSPPGEDTQYF
cdr3_nt: TGCGCCAGCAGCCCCCCGGGAGAAGATACGCAGTATTTT

j_call: TRBJ1-6
v_call: TRBV2
d_call: NA
clone_size: NA
cdr3_aa: CASSAPGVGNSPLHF
cdr3_nt: TGTGCCAGCAGTGCCCCAGGGGTAGGTAATTCACCCCTCCACTTT

j_call: TRBJ2-5
v_call: TRBV14
d_call: NA
clone_size: NA
cdr3_aa: CASSQDGALGETQYF
cdr3_nt: TGTGCCAGCAGCCAAGATGGGGCTCTTGGGGAGACCCAGTACTTC

j_call: TRBJ2-3
v_call: TRBV9
d_call: TRBD2
clone_size: NA
cdr3_aa: CASSALLAGDQEDTQYF
cdr3_nt: TGTGCCAGCAGCGCCCTACTAGCGGGGGACCAGGAAGATACGCAGTATTTT

j_call: TRBJ2-7
v_call: TRBV28
d_call: TRBD1
clone_size: NA
cdr3_aa: CASSWDRGKTYEQYF
cdr3_nt: TGTGCCAGCAGCTGGGACAGGGGCAAGACCTACGAGCAGTACTTC

j_call: TRBJ1-2
v_call: TRBV15
d_call: NA
clone_size: NA
cdr3_aa: CATSRVSVGYTF
cdr3_nt: TGTGCCACCAGCAGAGTTTCGGTGGGCTACACCTTC

j_call: TRBJ1-2
v_call: TRBV5-1
d_call: TRBD1
clone_size: NA
cdr3_aa: CASSLRGNYGYTF
cdr3_nt: TGCGCCAGCAGCCTCAGGGGGAACTATGGCTACACCTTC

j_call: TRBJ2-7
v_call: TRBV7-2
d_call: TRBD2
clone_size: NA
cdr3_aa: CASSLNPPSGTPGGNEQYF
cdr3_nt: TGTGCCAGCAGCTTAAATCCCCCTAGCGGGACTCCAGGGGGAAACGAGCAGTACTTC